Below, one T cell receptor (beta chain) is given with its context. Its antigen remains unknown. The sample is drawn from a study of T cells expressing NK-cell markers. Study overall: HCMV seropositivity marked seven of the eight sequenced donors; one was seronegative. Study-wide results and limits: Four donors likewise had their CD3+CD56-NKG2C+ fraction led by these clonotypes.

Germline loops: CDR1 SQVTM, CDR2 ANQGSEA. This CDR3 has 13 residues. TCRdb re-analyzed the 5' RACE reads; it lists each CDR3 protein once, without DNA. The sample's table shows some 110,000 distinct CDR3 sequences. This sequence originates from a woman between 18 and 75 years old in good health. The chain links TRBV29-1 to TRBJ2-5. Material for sequencing was blood T cells: a sorted CD56 or NKG2C T cell subset, CD4+ or CD8+ T cells, or bulk PBMC T cells (not recorded which). CDR3 amino acids: CSVEEGNKETQYF.